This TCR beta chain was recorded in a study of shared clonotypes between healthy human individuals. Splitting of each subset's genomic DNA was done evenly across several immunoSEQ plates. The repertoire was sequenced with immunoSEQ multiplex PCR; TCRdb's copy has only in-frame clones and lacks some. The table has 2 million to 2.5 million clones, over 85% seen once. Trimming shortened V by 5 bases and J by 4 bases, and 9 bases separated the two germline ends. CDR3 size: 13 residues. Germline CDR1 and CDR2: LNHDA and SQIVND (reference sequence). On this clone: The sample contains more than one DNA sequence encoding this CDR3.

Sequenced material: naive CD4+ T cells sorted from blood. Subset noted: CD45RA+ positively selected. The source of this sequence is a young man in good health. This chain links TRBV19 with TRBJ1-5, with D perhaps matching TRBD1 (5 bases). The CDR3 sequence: CASSADSNQPQHF. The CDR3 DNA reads TGTGCCAGTAGTGCCGACAGTAATCAGCCCCAGCATTTT.